These T cell receptor beta chains were read from a single sample in a study of cytomegalovirus exposure and HLA in healthy donors. Produced via immunoSEQ multiplex PCR; TCRdb's table is partial and in-frame only. The sample contains 130,000 to 150,000 clones, approximately 80% of which appear only once. Sequencing used PBMCs. These receptor sequences come from a woman under 30 in good health and CMV-seropositive. Each CDR3 is given with its conserved first and last residue. The order of the fields is J gene, clone size, D gene, V gene, CDR3 protein, CDR3 DNA. The D gene is left open where the match is weak. Rows may omit the clone size; those that give it use once, few, many or a size class.

j_gene: TRBJ1-1
abundance: few
d_gene: NA
v_gene: TRBV10-3
CDR3aa: CAIKVTDSMNTEAFF
CDR3nt: TGTGCCATCAAAGTGACCGACTCTATGAACACTGAAGCTTTCTTT

j_gene: TRBJ2-7
abundance: NA
d_gene: TRBD1
v_gene: TRBV30
CDR3aa: CAWGWSDRVYEQYF
CDR3nt: TGTGCCTGGGGCTGGTCGGACAGGGTCTACGAGCAGTACTTC

j_gene: TRBJ2-5
abundance: NA
d_gene: NA
v_gene: TRBV11-2
CDR3aa: CASSLGHRAETQYF
CDR3nt: TGTGCCAGCAGCTTAGGACACAGGGCGGAGACCCAGTACTTC

j_gene: TRBJ2-4
abundance: NA
d_gene: TRBD1
v_gene: TRBV6-4
CDR3aa: CASPPGQHPSIAKNIQYF
CDR3nt: TGTGCCAGCCCCCCGGGACAGCATCCTTCGATAGCCAAAAACATTCAGTACTTC

j_gene: TRBJ1-2
abundance: NA
d_gene: TRBD1
v_gene: TRBV6-1
CDR3aa: CASRPTGGSGYTF
CDR3nt: TGTGCCAGCAGGCCGACAGGGGGCTCTGGCTACACCTTC

j_gene: TRBJ2-7
abundance: once
d_gene: NA
v_gene: TRBV18
CDR3aa: CASSPLGGEQYF
CDR3nt: TGTGCCAGCTCACCATTGGGAGGCGAGCAGTACTTC

j_gene: TRBJ2-5
abundance: NA
d_gene: TRBD2
v_gene: TRBV7-9
CDR3aa: CASSPPLAGGGLETQYF
CDR3nt: TGTGCCAGCAGCCCCCCGCTAGCGGGGGGAGGGTTGGAGACCCAGTACTTC

j_gene: TRBJ1-6
abundance: NA
d_gene: TRBD1
v_gene: TRBV6-5
CDR3aa: CASTSGTENSPLHF
CDR3nt: TGTGCCAGCACCTCCGGGACAGAAAATTCACCCCTCCACTTT

j_gene: TRBJ1-5
abundance: NA
d_gene: TRBD1
v_gene: TRBV10-2
CDR3aa: CASRERGDSSNQPQHF
CDR3nt: TGCGCCAGCAGGGAGAGGGGGGACAGTAGCAATCAGCCCCAGCATTTT

j_gene: TRBJ2-5
abundance: NA
d_gene: TRBD2
v_gene: TRBV5-1
CDR3aa: CASHAGGQETQYF
CDR3nt: TGCGCCAGTCACGCGGGGGGACAAGAGACCCAGTACTTC

j_gene: TRBJ2-7
abundance: NA
d_gene: TRBD1
v_gene: TRBV5-6
CDR3aa: CASNGQGLSYEQYF
CDR3nt: TGTGCCAGCAACGGACAGGGCCTCTCCTACGAGCAGTACTTC

j_gene: TRBJ1-1
abundance: NA
d_gene: TRBD1
v_gene: TRBV9
CDR3aa: CASSPGQGEAFF
CDR3nt: TGTGCCAGCAGCCCCGGACAGGGTGAAGCTTTCTTT

j_gene: TRBJ1-5
abundance: few
d_gene: NA
v_gene: TRBV6-1
CDR3aa: CASSEAFDQPQHF
CDR3nt: TGTGCCAGCAGTGAAGCCTTCGATCAGCCCCAGCATTTT

j_gene: TRBJ1-1
abundance: NA
d_gene: TRBD1
v_gene: TRBV6-4
CDR3aa: CTSTLTGGDTEAFF
CDR3nt: TGTACCAGCACCTTAACAGGGGGTGACACTGAAGCTTTCTTT

j_gene: TRBJ2-7
abundance: NA
d_gene: TRBD1
v_gene: TRBV7-8
CDR3aa: CASSFRGLGGSSSYEQYF
CDR3nt: TGTGCCAGCAGCTTCCGGGGCCTAGGGGGCTCGAGCTCCTACGAGCAGTACTTC

j_gene: TRBJ2-7
abundance: NA
d_gene: TRBD1
v_gene: TRBV7-8
CDR3aa: CASSIDRANEF
CDR3nt: TGTGCCAGCAGCATAGACAGGGCGAATGAGTTC

j_gene: TRBJ1-3
abundance: few
d_gene: NA
v_gene: TRBV6-1
CDR3aa: CASSEVTDSAGNTIYF
CDR3nt: TGTGCCAGCAGTGAAGTAACAGATTCGGCTGGAAACACCATATATTTT

j_gene: TRBJ2-3
abundance: NA
d_gene: NA
v_gene: TRBV9
CDR3aa: CASGGEGVSTDTQYF
CDR3nt: TGTGCCAGCGGTGGGGAGGGGGTGAGCACAGATACGCAGTATTTT

j_gene: TRBJ1-4
abundance: NA
d_gene: NA
v_gene: TRBV9
CDR3aa: CASSPATNEKLFF
CDR3nt: TGTGCCAGCAGCCCTGCAACTAATGAAAAACTGTTTTTT

j_gene: TRBJ2-3
abundance: NA
d_gene: NA
v_gene: TRBV6-5
CDR3aa: CASSPQVEGADTQYF
CDR3nt: TGTGCCAGCAGTCCCCAGGTAGAGGGGGCAGATACGCAGTATTTT

j_gene: TRBJ2-7
abundance: NA
d_gene: NA
v_gene: TRBV27
CDR3aa: CASSIGQFGEQYF
CDR3nt: TGTGCCAGCAGCATAGGACAGTTTGGCGAGCAGTACTTC

j_gene: TRBJ1-2
abundance: NA
d_gene: NA
v_gene: TRBV6-5
CDR3aa: CASSLRGFQLNYGYTF
CDR3nt: TGTGCCAGCAGTTTGAGGGGGTTCCAACTGAACTATGGCTACACCTTC

j_gene: TRBJ1-4
abundance: NA
d_gene: TRBD1
v_gene: TRBV11-2
CDR3aa: CASSLGLTGGVEKLFF
CDR3nt: TGTGCTAGCAGCTTAGGGCTGACAGGGGGCGTTGAAAAACTGTTTTTT

j_gene: TRBJ2-1
abundance: NA
d_gene: TRBD1
v_gene: TRBV11-2
CDR3aa: CASSPKPQGADEQFF
CDR3nt: TGTGCCAGCAGCCCAAAACCCCAGGGGGCTGATGAGCAGTTCTTC

j_gene: TRBJ2-7
abundance: once
d_gene: TRBD1
v_gene: TRBV10-3
CDR3aa: CAISDQIRGTGVGEQYF
CDR3nt: TGTGCCATCAGTGATCAAATTCGGGGGACAGGGGTGGGCGAGCAGTACTTC

j_gene: TRBJ2-1
abundance: NA
d_gene: NA
v_gene: TRBV4-1
CDR3aa: CASSQARGTEQFF
CDR3nt: TGCGCCAGCAGCCAAGCTCGCGGGACCGAGCAGTTCTTC

j_gene: TRBJ1-6
abundance: few
d_gene: TRBD1
v_gene: TRBV6-1
CDR3aa: CASSELQGAYNSPLHF
CDR3nt: TGTGCCAGCAGTGAACTGCAGGGGGCCTATAATTCACCCCTCCACTTT

j_gene: TRBJ2-6
abundance: NA
d_gene: NA
v_gene: TRBV5-1
CDR3aa: CASSLGRVGGAGANVLTF
CDR3nt: TGCGCCAGCAGCTTGGGCCGGGTGGGGGGAGCTGGGGCCAACGTCCTGACTTTC

j_gene: TRBJ1-2
abundance: NA
d_gene: NA
v_gene: TRBV5-1
CDR3aa: CASSLTGTGGYTF
CDR3nt: TGCGCCAGCAGCTTAACCGGCACGGGGGGCTACACCTTC

j_gene: TRBJ1-2
abundance: few
d_gene: NA
v_gene: TRBV7-2
CDR3aa: CASSLEWQPNYGYTF
CDR3nt: TGTGCCAGCAGCTTAGAGTGGCAACCTAACTATGGCTACACCTTC

j_gene: TRBJ2-3
abundance: once
d_gene: TRBD2
v_gene: TRBV6-5
CDR3aa: CASSYSLGLGTDTQYF
CDR3nt: TGTGCCAGCAGTTACTCCCTTGGACTAGGTACAGATACGCAGTATTTT

j_gene: TRBJ2-1
abundance: NA
d_gene: NA
v_gene: TRBV5-5
CDR3aa: CASSLDRVHNEQFF
CDR3nt: TGTGCCAGCAGCTTGGACAGGGTCCACAATGAGCAGTTCTTC

j_gene: TRBJ2-7
abundance: NA
d_gene: NA
v_gene: TRBV12-2
CDR3aa: CASRLGQGAFYEQYF
CDR3nt: TGTGCAAGTCGCTTAGGGCAGGGGGCCTTCTACGAGCAGTACTTC

j_gene: TRBJ1-1
abundance: few
d_gene: NA
v_gene: TRBV5-4
CDR3aa: CASSLGPGTMNTEAFF
CDR3nt: TGTGCCAGCAGCTTGGGTCCGGGAACTATGAACACTGAAGCTTTCTTT

j_gene: TRBJ2-1
abundance: NA
d_gene: TRBD1
v_gene: TRBV7-2
CDR3aa: CASSTTGVLNEQFF
CDR3nt: TGTGCCAGCAGCACAACAGGGGTCTTAAATGAGCAGTTCTTC

j_gene: TRBJ1-2
abundance: few
d_gene: NA
v_gene: TRBV5-6
CDR3aa: CASSLSRYGYTF
CDR3nt: TGTGCCAGCAGCTTGTCCCGCTATGGCTACACCTTC

j_gene: TRBJ2-7
abundance: NA
d_gene: TRBD1
v_gene: TRBV6-5
CDR3aa: CASSLDRAEQYF
CDR3nt: TGTGCCAGCAGCCTCGACAGGGCCGAGCAGTACTTC

j_gene: TRBJ2-5
abundance: NA
d_gene: TRBD1
v_gene: TRBV6-6
CDR3aa: CASSYSGGLETQYF
CDR3nt: TGTGCCAGCAGTTACTCAGGGGGCTTGGAGACCCAGTACTTC

j_gene: TRBJ1-2
abundance: NA
d_gene: TRBD1
v_gene: TRBV4-1
CDR3aa: CASSATGSGFGYTF
CDR3nt: TGCGCCAGCAGCGCGACAGGGTCAGGCTTCGGCTACACCTTC

j_gene: TRBJ1-1
abundance: few
d_gene: TRBD1
v_gene: TRBV13
CDR3aa: CASSSRGQGTEAFF
CDR3nt: TGTGCCAGCAGCTCCAGGGGACAGGGAACTGAAGCTTTCTTT

j_gene: TRBJ1-2
abundance: few
d_gene: NA
v_gene: TRBV6-5
CDR3aa: CASTQTSRNNYGYTF
CDR3nt: TGTGCCAGCACCCAAACGAGCCGAAATAACTATGGCTACACCTTC

j_gene: TRBJ1-5
abundance: NA
d_gene: TRBD1
v_gene: TRBV7-2
CDR3aa: CASSLTGGGQPQHF
CDR3nt: TGTGCCAGCAGCTTGACAGGGGGGGGACAGCCCCAGCATTTT

j_gene: TRBJ1-5
abundance: once
d_gene: NA
v_gene: TRBV7-9
CDR3aa: CASSLGTRGGISNQPQHF
CDR3nt: TGTGCCAGCAGCTTAGGGACACGTGGGGGGATTAGCAATCAGCCCCAGCATTTT

j_gene: TRBJ2-3
abundance: NA
d_gene: TRBD2
v_gene: TRBV5-1
CDR3aa: CASSLGASGLTDTQYF
CDR3nt: TGCGCCAGCAGCTTGGGGGCTAGCGGACTCACAGATACGCAGTATTTT

j_gene: TRBJ1-2
abundance: NA
d_gene: NA
v_gene: TRBV18
CDR3aa: CASSPTKKGQINYGYTF
CDR3nt: TGTGCCAGCTCACCTACGAAAAAGGGACAAATTAACTATGGCTACACCTTC

j_gene: TRBJ2-1
abundance: NA
d_gene: NA
v_gene: TRBV12-2
CDR3aa: CASRLVGGTSGGEPYNEQFF
CDR3nt: TGTGCAAGTCGCTTAGTCGGGGGGACTAGCGGGGGGGAACCCTACAATGAGCAGTTCTTC

j_gene: TRBJ1-2
abundance: NA
d_gene: TRBD1
v_gene: TRBV28
CDR3aa: CAILQGQYGYTF
CDR3nt: TGTGCCATATTACAGGGACAGTATGGCTACACCTTC

j_gene: TRBJ1-2
abundance: NA
d_gene: TRBD1
v_gene: TRBV5-6
CDR3aa: CASSLYRGQDGYTF
CDR3nt: TGTGCCAGCAGCTTGTACAGGGGGCAGGATGGCTACACCTTC

j_gene: TRBJ2-1
abundance: NA
d_gene: NA
v_gene: TRBV6-4
CDR3aa: CASSPGSRGGEQFF
CDR3nt: TGTGCCAGCAGTCCGGGATCTCGCGGCGGTGAGCAGTTCTTC

j_gene: TRBJ1-3
abundance: NA
d_gene: TRBD1
v_gene: TRBV25-1
CDR3aa: CATWGGTGPSSGNTIYF
CDR3nt: TGTGCCACCTGGGGGGGGACAGGGCCTAGCTCTGGAAACACCATATATTTT

j_gene: TRBJ2-3
abundance: NA
d_gene: NA
v_gene: TRBV4-1
CDR3aa: CASSLAPPDTQYF
CDR3nt: TGCGCCAGCAGCCTAGCCCCCCCAGATACGCAGTATTTT

j_gene: TRBJ2-3
abundance: few
d_gene: TRBD2
v_gene: TRBV4-3
CDR3aa: CASSQQSGGADTQYF
CDR3nt: TGCGCCAGCAGCCAACAAAGCGGGGGGGCGGATACGCAGTATTTT

j_gene: TRBJ2-6
abundance: NA
d_gene: TRBD2
v_gene: TRBV29-1
CDR3aa: CSVEDRSSGSGANVLTF
CDR3nt: TGCAGCGTTGAAGATCGGTCTAGCGGCTCTGGGGCCAACGTCCTGACTTTC

j_gene: TRBJ1-1
abundance: NA
d_gene: NA
v_gene: TRBV6-1
CDR3aa: CASSVGDTEAFF
CDR3nt: TGTGCCAGCAGTGTAGGGGACACTGAAGCTTTCTTT

j_gene: TRBJ2-1
abundance: NA
d_gene: NA
v_gene: TRBV6-6
CDR3aa: CASSYDSSYNEQFF
CDR3nt: TGTGCCAGCAGTTATGACTCCTCCTACAATGAGCAGTTCTTC

j_gene: TRBJ1-1
abundance: NA
d_gene: TRBD1
v_gene: TRBV5-6
CDR3aa: CASSKGQGLQGTEAFF
CDR3nt: TGTGCCAGTAGCAAGGGACAGGGGTTGCAGGGCACTGAAGCTTTCTTT

j_gene: TRBJ2-7
abundance: NA
d_gene: NA
v_gene: TRBV7-2
CDR3aa: CASSLAAAQGSYEQYF
CDR3nt: TGTGCCAGCAGCTTAGCGGCCGCACAGGGCTCCTACGAGCAGTACTTC

j_gene: TRBJ1-5
abundance: NA
d_gene: NA
v_gene: TRBV6-6
CDR3aa: CASSGGSNQPQHF
CDR3nt: TGTGCCAGCAGCGGGGGTAGCAATCAGCCCCAGCATTTT

j_gene: TRBJ2-7
abundance: NA
d_gene: TRBD1
v_gene: TRBV19
CDR3aa: CASSIRDSVYEQYF
CDR3nt: TGTGCCAGTAGTATCCGGGACAGCGTCTACGAGCAGTACTTC

j_gene: TRBJ2-1
abundance: NA
d_gene: NA
v_gene: TRBV11-2
CDR3aa: CASRQGSYNEQFF
CDR3nt: TGTGCCAGCAGACAGGGATCTTACAATGAGCAGTTCTTC